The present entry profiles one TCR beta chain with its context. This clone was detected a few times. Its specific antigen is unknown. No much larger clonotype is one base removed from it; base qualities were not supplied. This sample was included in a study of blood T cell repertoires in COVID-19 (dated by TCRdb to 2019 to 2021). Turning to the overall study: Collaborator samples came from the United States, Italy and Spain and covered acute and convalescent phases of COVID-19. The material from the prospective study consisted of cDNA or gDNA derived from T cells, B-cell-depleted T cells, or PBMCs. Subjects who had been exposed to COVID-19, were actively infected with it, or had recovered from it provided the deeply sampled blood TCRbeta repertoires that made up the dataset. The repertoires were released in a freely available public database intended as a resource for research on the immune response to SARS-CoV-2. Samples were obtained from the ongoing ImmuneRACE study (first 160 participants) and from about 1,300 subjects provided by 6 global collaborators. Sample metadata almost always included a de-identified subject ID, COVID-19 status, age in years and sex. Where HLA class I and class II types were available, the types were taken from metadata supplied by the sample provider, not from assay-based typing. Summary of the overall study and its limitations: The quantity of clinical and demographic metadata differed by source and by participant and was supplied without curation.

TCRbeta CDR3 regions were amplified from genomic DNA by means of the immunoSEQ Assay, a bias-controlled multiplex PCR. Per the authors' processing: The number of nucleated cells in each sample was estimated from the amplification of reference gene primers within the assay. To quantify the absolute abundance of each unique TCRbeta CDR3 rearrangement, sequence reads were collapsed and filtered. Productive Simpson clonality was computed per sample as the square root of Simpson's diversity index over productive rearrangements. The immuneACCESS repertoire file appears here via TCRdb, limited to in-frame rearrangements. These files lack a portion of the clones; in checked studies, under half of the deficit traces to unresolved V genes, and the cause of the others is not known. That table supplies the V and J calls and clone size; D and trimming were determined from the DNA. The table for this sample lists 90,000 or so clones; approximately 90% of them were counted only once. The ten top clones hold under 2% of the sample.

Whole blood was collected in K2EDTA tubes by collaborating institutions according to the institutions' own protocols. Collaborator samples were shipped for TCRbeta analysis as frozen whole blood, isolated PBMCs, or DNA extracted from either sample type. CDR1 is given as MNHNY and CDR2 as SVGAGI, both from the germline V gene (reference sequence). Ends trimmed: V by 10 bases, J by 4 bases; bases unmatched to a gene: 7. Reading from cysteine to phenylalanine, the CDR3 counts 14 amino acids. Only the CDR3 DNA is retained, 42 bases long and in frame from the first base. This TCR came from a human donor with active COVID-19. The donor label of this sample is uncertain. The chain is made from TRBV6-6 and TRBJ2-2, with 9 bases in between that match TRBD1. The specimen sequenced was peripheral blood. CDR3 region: CAIEQGALTGELFF. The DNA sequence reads TGTGCCATCGAACAGGGGGCGCTCACCGGGGAGCTGTTTTTT.